This T cell receptor (beta chain) stems from a study of CD8 T cells in ankylosing spondylitis. This clonotype showed up many times. Its antigen is currently unknown. Generation of TCR beta libraries employed quantitative 5'-RACE incorporating molecular barcodes. In TCRdb, the 5' RACE reads were re-called with MiXCR into one record per CDR3 protein. The sample has under 250,000 distinct CDR3 sequences, roughly 25% seen once. Study conclusions and caveats: Blood from ankylosing spondylitis patients appeared to carry a characteristic roughly eight-variant TCR beta motif. According to the report, clones linked to the disease were significantly enriched in matched synovial fluid samples taken from ankylosing spondylitis patients.

This CDR3 comprises 16 residues. V lost 0 bases to trimming and J lost 4 bases, with 15 bases between them. Germline V gene sequence: CDR1 SEHNR, CDR2 FQNEAQ (reference sequence). The chain combines TRBV7-9 with TRBJ1-2, with D perhaps matching TRBD1 (5 bases). This receptor was obtained from a male donor with ankylosing spondylitis or in good health (not recorded which). Sequences were obtained from blood, either unsorted or a sorted T cell fraction (not recorded which). As DNA, the CDR3 is TGTGCCAGCAGCTTAGCCCGAGGCAGGGATCTCTATGGCTACACCTTC. Translating gives CASSLARGRDLYGYTF.